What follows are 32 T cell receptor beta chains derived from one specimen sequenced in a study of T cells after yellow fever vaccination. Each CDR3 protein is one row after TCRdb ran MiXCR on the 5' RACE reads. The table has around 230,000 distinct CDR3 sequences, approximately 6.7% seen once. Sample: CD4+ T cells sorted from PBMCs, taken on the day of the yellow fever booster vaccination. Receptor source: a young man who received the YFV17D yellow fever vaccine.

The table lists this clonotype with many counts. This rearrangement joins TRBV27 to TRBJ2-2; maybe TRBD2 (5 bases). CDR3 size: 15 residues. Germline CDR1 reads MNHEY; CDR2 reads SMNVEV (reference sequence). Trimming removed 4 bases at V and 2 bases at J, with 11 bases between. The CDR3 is CASSSPGSNTGELFF. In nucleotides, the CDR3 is TGTGCCAGCAGTTCCCCGGGATCAAACACCGGGGAGCTGTTTTTT.

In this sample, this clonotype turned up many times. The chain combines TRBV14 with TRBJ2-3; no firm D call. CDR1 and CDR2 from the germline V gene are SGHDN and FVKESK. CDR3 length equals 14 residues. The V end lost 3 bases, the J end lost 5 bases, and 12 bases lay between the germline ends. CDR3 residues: CASSHVLFGDTQYF. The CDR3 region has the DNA TGTGCCAGCAGCCACGTTCTTTTTGGAGATACGCAGTATTTT.

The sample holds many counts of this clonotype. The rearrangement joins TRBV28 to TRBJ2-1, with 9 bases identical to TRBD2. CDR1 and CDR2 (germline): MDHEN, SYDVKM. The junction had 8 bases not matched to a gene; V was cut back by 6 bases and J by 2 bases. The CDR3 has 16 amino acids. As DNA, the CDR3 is TGTGCCAGCAGATCCGGGGCGGGAGGGCCCTACAATGAGCAGTTCTTC. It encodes CASRSGAGGPYNEQFF.

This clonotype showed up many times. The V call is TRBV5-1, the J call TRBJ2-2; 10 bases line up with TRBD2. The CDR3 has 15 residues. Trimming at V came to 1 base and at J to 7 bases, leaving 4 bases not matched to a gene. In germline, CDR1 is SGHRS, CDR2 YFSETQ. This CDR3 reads CASSLSSGSGGELFF. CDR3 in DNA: TGCGCCAGCAGCTTGTCTAGCGGGAGCGGCGGGGAGCTGTTTTTT.

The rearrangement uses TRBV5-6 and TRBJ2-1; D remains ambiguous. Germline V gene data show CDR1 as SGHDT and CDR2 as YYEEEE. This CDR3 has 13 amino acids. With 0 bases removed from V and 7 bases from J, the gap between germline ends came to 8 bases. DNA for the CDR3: TGTGCCAGCAGCTTGGCAGGACCGAATGAGCAGTTCTTC. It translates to CASSLAGPNEQFF.

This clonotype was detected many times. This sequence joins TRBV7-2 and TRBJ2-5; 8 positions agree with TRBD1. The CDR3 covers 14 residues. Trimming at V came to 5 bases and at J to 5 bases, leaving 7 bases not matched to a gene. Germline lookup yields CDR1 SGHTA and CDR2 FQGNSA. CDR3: CASSPRTGRETQYF. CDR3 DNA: TGTGCCAGCAGCCCCAGGACAGGGAGGGAGACCCAGTACTTC.

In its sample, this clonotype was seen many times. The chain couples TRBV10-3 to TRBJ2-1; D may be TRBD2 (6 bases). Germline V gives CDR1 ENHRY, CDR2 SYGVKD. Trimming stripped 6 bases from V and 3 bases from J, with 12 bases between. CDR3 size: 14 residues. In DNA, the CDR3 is TGTGCCATCAGCCCTAGCGAGAGCTACAATGAGCAGTTCTTC. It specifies CAISPSESYNEQFF.

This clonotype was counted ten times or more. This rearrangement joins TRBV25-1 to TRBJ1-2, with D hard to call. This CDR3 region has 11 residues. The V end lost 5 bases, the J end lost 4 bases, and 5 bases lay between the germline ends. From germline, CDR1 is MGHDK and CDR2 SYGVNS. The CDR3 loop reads CASSLGYGYTF. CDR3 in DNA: TGTGCCAGCAGTTTGGGCTATGGCTACACCTTC.

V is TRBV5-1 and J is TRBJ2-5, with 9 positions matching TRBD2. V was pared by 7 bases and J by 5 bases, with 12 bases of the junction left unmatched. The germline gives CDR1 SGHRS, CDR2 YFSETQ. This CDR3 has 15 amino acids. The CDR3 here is CASCISGSFRETQYF. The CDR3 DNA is TGCGCCAGCTGCATTAGCGGGAGTTTCCGGGAGACCCAGTACTTC. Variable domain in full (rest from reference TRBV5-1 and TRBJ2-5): KAGVTQTPRYLIKTRGQQVTLSCSPISGHRSVSWYQQTPGQGLQFLFEYFSETQRNKGNFPGRFSGRQFSNSRSEMNVSTLELGDSALYLCASCISGSFRETQYFGPGTRLLVL.

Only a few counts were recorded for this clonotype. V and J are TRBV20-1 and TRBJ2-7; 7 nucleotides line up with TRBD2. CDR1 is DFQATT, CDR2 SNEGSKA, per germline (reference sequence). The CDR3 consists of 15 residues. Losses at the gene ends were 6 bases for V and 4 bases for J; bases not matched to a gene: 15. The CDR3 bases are TGCAGTGCCCAGGGCGGGAGACGCCTCCGATACGAGCAGTACTTC. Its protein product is CSAQGGRRLRYEQYF.

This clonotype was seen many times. The CDR3 spells CASNIAGHTDTQYF. The CDR3 DNA sequence: TGTGCCAGCAATATAGCGGGCCACACAGATACGCAGTATTTT. V usage is TRBV6-1 and J usage is TRBJ2-3, with TRBD2 matching over 7 bases. This CDR3 spans 14 amino acids. The V gene end was trimmed by 7 bases and the J gene end by 2 bases; junction bases not matched to a gene: 6. Germline V lookup: CDR1 MNHNS, CDR2 SASEGT.

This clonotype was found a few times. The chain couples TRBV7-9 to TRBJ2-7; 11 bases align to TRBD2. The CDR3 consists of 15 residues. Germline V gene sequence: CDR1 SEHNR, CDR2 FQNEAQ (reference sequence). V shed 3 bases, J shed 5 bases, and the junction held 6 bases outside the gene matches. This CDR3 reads CASSLQTSGNDEQYF. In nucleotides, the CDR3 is TGTGCCAGCAGCTTGCAGACTAGCGGGAACGACGAGCAGTACTTC.

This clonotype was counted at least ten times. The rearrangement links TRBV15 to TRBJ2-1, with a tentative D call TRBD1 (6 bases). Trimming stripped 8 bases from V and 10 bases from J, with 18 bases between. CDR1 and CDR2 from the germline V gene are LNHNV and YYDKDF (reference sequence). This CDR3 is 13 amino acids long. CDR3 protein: CATARGQGYEQFF. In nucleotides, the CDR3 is TGTGCCACCGCCAGGGGTCAGGGGTACGAGCAGTTCTTC. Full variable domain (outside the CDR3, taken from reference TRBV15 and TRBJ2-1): DAMVIQNPRYQVTQFGKPVTLSCSQTLNHNVMYWYQQKSSQAPKLLFHYYDKDFNNEADTPDNFQSRRPNTSFCFLDIRSPGLGDTAMYLCATARGQGYEQFFGPGTRLTVL.

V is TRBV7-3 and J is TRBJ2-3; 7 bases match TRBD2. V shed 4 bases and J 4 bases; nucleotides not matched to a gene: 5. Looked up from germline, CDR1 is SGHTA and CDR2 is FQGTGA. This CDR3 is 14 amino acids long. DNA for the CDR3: TGTGCCAGCAGCTCCGGACTAGAGCCAGATACGCAGTATTTT. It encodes CASSSGLEPDTQYF.

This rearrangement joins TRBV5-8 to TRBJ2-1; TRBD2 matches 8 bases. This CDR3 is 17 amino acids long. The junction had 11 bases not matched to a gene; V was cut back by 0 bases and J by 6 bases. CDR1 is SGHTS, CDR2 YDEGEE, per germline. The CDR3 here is CASSLVLVSGTSNEQFF. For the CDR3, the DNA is TGTGCCAGCAGCTTGGTTCTGGTTAGCGGGACTAGCAATGAGCAGTTCTTC.

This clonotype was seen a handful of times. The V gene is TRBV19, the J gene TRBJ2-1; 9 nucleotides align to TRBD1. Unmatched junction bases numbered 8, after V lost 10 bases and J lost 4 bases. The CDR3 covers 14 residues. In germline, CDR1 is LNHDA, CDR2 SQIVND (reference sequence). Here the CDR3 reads CANRDRGEYNEQFF. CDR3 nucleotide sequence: TGTGCCAATAGAGACAGGGGGGAGTACAATGAGCAGTTCTTC.

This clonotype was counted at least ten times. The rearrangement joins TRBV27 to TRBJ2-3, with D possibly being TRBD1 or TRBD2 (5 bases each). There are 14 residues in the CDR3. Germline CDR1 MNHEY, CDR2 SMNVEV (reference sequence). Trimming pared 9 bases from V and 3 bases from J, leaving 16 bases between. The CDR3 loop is CASGRGVTTDTQYF. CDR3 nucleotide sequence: TGTGCCAGTGGCCGAGGGGTCACAACAGATACGCAGTATTTT.

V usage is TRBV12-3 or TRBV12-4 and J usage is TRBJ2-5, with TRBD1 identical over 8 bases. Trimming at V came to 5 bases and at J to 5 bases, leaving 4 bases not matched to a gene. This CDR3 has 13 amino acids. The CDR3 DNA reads TGTGCCAGCAGTGGCAGACAGGGGGAGACCCAGTACTTC. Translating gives CASSGRQGETQYF.

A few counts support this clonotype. CDR3 residues: CASSSFGTSDSEQFF. The CDR3 region has the DNA TGCGCCAGCAGCTCCTTCGGGACTAGTGATAGTGAGCAGTTCTTC. The genes are TRBV5-1 and TRBJ2-1, with 8 bases that match TRBD2. Per germline, CDR1 SGHRS and CDR2 YFSETQ. The CDR3 has 15 residues. Germline trimming cut 3 bases from V and 9 bases from J; bases unmatched to any gene: 11.

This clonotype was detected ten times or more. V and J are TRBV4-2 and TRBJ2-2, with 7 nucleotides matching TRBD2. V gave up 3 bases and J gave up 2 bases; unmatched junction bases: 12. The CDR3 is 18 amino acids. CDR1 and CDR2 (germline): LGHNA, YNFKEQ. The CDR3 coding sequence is TGTGCCAGCAGCCAGCCCAAACCGGGACTACCTAACACCGGGGAGCTGTTTTTT. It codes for CASSQPKPGLPNTGELFF.

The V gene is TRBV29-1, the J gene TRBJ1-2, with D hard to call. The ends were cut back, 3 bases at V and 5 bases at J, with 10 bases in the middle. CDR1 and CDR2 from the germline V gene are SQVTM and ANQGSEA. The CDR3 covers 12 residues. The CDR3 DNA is TGCAGCGTTGAGGTCCAGCTATATGGCTACACCTTC. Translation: CSVEVQLYGYTF.

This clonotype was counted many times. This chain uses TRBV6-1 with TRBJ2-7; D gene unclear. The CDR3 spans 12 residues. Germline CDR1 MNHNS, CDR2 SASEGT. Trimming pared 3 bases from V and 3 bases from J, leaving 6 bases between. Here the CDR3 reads CASSDILYEQYF. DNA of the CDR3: TGTGCCAGCAGTGATATCCTCTACGAGCAGTACTTC.

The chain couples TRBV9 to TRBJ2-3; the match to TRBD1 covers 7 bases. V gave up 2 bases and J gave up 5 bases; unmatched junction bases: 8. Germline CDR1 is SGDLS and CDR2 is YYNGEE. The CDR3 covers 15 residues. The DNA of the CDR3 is TGTGCCAGCAGCGTGGACAGGTCTTCCAAAGATACGCAGTATTTT. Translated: CASSVDRSSKDTQYF.

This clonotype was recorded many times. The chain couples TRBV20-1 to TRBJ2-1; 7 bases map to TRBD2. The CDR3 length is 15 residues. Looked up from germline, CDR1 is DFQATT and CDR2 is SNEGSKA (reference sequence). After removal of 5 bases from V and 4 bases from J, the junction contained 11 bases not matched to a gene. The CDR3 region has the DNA TGCAGTGCTCCTGTCCCCCAGCGGGGTTACAATGAGCAGTTCTTC. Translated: CSAPVPQRGYNEQFF.

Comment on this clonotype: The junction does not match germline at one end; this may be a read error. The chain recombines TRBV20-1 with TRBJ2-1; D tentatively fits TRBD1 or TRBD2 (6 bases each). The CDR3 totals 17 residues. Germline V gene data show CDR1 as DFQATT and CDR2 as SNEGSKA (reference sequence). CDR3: CCARLTIRGEGGNEQFF. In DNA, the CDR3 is TGCTGTGCTAGATTAACGATTCGGGGAGAGGGGGGCAATGAGCAGTTCTTC.

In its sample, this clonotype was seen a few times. CDR3 in DNA: TGCAGTGCTAGAGATTTTAGGTTCGGCAGCTCAAAACAAAACATTCAGTACTTC. Its protein product is CSARDFRFGSSKQNIQYF. This sequence joins TRBV20-1 and TRBJ2-4, with D unclear. With 0 bases removed from V and 5 bases from J, the gap between germline ends came to 23 bases. Germline CDR1 reads DFQATT; CDR2 reads SNEGSKA (reference sequence). This CDR3 has 18 residues.

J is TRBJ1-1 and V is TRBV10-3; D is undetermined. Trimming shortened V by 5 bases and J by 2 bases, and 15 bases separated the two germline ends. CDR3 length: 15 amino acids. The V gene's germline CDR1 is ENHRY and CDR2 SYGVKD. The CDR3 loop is CAISKNDNSNTEAFF. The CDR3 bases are TGTGCCATCAGTAAGAACGACAACAGTAACACTGAAGCTTTCTTT.

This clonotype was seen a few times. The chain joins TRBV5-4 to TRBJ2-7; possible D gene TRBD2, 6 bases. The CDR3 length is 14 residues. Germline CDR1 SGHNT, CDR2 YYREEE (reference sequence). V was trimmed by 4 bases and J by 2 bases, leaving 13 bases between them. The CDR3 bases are TGTGCCAGCAGCAGGGGACTTGGTACCTACGAGCAGTACTTC. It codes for CASSRGLGTYEQYF. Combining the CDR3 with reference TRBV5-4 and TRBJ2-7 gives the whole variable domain ETGVTQSPTHLIKTRGQQVTLRCSSQSGHNTVSWYQQALGQGPQFIFQYYREEENGRGNFPPRFSGLQFPNYSSELNVNALELDDSALYLCASSRGLGTYEQYFGPGTRLTVT.

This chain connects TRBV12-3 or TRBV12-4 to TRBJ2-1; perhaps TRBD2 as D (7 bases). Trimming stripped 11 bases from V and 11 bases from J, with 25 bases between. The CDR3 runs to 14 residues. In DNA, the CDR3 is TGTGCCGTCGCGGGCGGCCGAGGGGGGGATAAGCAGTTCTTC. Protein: CAVAGGRGGDKQFF.

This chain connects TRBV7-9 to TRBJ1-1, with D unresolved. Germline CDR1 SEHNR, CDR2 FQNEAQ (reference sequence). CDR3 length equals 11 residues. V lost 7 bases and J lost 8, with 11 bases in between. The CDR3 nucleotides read TGTGCCAGCACCCAGAACGGCGAAGCTTTCTTT. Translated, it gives CASTQNGEAFF.

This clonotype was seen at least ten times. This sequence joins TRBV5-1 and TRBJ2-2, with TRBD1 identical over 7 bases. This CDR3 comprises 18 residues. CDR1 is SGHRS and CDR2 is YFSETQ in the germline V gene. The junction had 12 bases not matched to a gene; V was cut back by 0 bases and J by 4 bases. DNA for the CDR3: TGCGCCAGCAGCTTGGTTCTGGGGACAGTTACACGCACCGGGGAGCTGTTTTTT. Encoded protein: CASSLVLGTVTRTGELFF.

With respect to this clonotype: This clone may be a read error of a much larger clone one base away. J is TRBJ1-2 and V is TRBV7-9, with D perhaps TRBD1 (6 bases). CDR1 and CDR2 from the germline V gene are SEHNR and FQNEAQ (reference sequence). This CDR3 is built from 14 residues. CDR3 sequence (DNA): TGTGTCAGCAGCCCCTCAGGGGAAAACTATGGCTACACCTTC. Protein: CVSSPSGENYGYTF. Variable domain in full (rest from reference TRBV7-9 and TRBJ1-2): DTGVSQNPRHKITKRGQNVTFRCDPISEHNRLYWYRQTLGQGPEFLTYFQNEAQLEKSRLLSDRFSAERPKGSFSTLEIQRTEQGDSAMYLCVSSPSGENYGYTFGSGTRLTVV.